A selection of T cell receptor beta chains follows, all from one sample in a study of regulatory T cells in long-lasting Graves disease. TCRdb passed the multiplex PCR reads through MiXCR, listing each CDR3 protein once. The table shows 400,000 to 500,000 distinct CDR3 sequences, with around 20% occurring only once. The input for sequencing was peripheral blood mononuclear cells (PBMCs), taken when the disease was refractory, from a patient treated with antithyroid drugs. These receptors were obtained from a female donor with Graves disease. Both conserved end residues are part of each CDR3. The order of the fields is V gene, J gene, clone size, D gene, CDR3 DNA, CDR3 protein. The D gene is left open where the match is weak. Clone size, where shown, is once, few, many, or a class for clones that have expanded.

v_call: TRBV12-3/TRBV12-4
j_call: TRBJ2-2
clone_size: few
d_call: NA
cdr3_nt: TGTGCCAGCAGCGGACTTGTCGGGGAGCTGTTTTTT
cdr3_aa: CASSGLVGELFF

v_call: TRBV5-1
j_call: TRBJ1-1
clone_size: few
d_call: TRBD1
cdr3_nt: TGCGCCAGCAGCTTGGTGTACAGGGGGCACACTGAAGCTTTCTTT
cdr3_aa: CASSLVYRGHTEAFF

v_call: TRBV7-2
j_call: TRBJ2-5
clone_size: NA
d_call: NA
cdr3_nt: TGTGCCAGCAGCCCACGGACTGGGCAAGAGACCCAGTACTTC
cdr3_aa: CASSPRTGQETQYF

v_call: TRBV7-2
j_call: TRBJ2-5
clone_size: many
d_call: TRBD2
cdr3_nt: TGTGCCAGCAGCTTAGTTCCTAGCGGCCAAGAGACCCAGTACTTC
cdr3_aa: CASSLVPSGQETQYF

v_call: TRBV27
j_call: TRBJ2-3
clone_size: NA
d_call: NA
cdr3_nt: TGTGCCAGCAGCCCCATAGCCTTGGGGGCAGATACGCAGTATTTT
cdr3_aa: CASSPIALGADTQYF

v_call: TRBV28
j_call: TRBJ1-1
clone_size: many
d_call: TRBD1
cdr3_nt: TGTGCCAGCAGCCCGCCGGACAGGGGCGCTGGCACTGAAGCTTTCTTT
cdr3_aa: CASSPPDRGAGTEAFF

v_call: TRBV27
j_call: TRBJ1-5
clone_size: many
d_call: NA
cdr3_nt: TGTGCCAGCAGTTCGGCGCGAAATCAGCCCCAGCATTTT
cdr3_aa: CASSSARNQPQHF

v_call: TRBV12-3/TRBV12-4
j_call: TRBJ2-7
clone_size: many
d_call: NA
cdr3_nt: TGTGCCAGCACTAAGGGGTCTAGCGCCCGCGAGCAGTACTTC
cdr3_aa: CASTKGSSAREQYF

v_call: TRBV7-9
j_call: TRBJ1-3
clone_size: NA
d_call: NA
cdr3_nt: TGTGCCAGCAGCCTGGAGAGAAAGCGCGGAAACACCATATATTTT
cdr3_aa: CASSLERKRGNTIYF

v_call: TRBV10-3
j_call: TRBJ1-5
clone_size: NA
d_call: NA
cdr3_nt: TGTGCCATCAGTGAGTCGGGGGCTCATAGCAATCAGCCCCAGCATTTT
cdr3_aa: CAISESGAHSNQPQHF

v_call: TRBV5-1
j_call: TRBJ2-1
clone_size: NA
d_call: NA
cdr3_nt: TGCGCCAGCAGCTTAAACAGGATCGATGAGCAGTTCTTC
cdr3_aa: CASSLNRIDEQFF

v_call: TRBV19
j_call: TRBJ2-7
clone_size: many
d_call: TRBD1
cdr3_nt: TGTGCCAGTAGCACTTCCCGGGACAGGGGATACGAGCAGTACTTC
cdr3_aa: CASSTSRDRGYEQYF

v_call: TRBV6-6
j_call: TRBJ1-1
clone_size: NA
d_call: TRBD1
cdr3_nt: TGTGCCAGCAGTTACTCAACAGGGGGCACATCTGAAGCTTTCTTT
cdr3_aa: CASSYSTGGTSEAFF

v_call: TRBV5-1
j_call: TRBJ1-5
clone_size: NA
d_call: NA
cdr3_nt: TGCGCCAGCAGCTTGGGTTTGACAGGATCAAATCAGCCCCAGCATTTT
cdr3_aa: CASSLGLTGSNQPQHF

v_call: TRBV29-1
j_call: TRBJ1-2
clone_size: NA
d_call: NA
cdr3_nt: TGCAGCGTTGAGGGTGGGACGTCCTATGGCTACACCTTC
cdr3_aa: CSVEGGTSYGYTF

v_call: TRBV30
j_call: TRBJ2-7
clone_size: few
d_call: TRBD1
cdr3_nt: TGTGCCTGGATTCCACAGGGGTCATCGCGCGAGCAGTACTTC
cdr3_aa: CAWIPQGSSREQYF

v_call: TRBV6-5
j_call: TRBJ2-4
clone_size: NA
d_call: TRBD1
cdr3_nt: TGTGCCAGCAGTTACTCCCCTTCCGGGACAGTAGCCAAAAACATTCAGTACTTC
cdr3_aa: CASSYSPSGTVAKNIQYF

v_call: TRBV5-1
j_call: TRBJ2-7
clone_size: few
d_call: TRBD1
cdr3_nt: TGCGCCAGCAGCCTTCACGACAGGGAGCCCACCCAACGGCGGTACGAGCAGTACTTC
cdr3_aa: CASSLHDREPTQRRYEQYF

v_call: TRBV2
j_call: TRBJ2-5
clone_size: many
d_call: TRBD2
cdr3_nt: TGTGCCAGCAAGAGCGGGAGTTTGGAGACCCAGTACTTC
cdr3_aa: CASKSGSLETQYF

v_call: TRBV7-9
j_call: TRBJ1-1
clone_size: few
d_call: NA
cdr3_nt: TGTGCCAGCAGCCGACTCCTCGAAGGGGCTACTGAAGCTTTCTTT
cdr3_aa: CASSRLLEGATEAFF

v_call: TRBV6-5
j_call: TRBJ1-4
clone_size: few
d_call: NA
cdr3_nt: TGTGCCAGCAGTTACAACCACGGGGCAACTAATGAAAAACTGTTTTTT
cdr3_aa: CASSYNHGATNEKLFF

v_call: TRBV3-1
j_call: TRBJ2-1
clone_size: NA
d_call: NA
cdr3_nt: TGTGCCAGCAGCCAAGTGATTGTAGCGGTCCACAATGAGCAGTTCTTC
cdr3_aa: CASSQVIVAVHNEQFF

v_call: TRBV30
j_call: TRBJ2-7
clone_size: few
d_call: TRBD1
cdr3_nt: TGTGCCTGGACCGGGACAGGGATGTACGAGCAGTACTTC
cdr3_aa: CAWTGTGMYEQYF

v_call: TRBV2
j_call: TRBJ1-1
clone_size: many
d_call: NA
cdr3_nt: TGTGCCAGCAGTGGAGTGATGAACACTGAAGCTTTCTTT
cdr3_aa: CASSGVMNTEAFF

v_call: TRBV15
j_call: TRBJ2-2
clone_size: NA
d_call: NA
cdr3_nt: TGTGCCACCAGCAGAGATCTGGGCACCGGGGAGCCGTTTTTT
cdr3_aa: CATSRDLGTGEPFF

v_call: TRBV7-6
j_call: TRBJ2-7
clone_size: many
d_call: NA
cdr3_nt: TGTGCCAGCAGCAAAACAGGGTCCTTGGGGGACGAGCAGTACTTC
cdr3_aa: CASSKTGSLGDEQYF

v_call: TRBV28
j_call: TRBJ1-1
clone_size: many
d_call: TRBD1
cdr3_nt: TGTGCCAGCAGTCCTGGGACAGGGGCTGAAGCTTTCTTT
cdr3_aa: CASSPGTGAEAFF

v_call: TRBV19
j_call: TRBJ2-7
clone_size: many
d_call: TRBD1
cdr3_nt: TGTGCCAGTAGTATAGGACAGGGGACCTCCTACGAGCAGTACTTC
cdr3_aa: CASSIGQGTSYEQYF

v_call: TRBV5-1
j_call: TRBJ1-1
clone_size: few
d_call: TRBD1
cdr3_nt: TGCGCCAGCAGTGCTCAGGGGGCGGCTGAAGCTTTCTTT
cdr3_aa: CASSAQGAAEAFF

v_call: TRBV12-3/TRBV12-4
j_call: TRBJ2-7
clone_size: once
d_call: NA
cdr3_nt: TGTGCCAGCAGTTTTCTCCCGGGAGCGAAAACCTACGAGCAGTACTTC
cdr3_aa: CASSFLPGAKTYEQYF

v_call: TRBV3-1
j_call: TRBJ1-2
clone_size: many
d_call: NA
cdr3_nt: TGTGCCAGCAGCCAAGATGGGACGCGGGCCGGATATGGCTACACCTTC
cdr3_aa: CASSQDGTRAGYGYTF

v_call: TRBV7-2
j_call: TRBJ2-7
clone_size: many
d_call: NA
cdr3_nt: TGTGCCAGCAGCCCAGCGGACCTCTACGAGCAGTACTTC
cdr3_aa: CASSPADLYEQYF

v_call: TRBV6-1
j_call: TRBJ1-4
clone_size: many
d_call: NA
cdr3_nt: TGTGCCAGCAGACAGGAGGGGTTTAATGACGGAAAACTGTTTTTT
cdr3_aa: CASRQEGFNDGKLFF

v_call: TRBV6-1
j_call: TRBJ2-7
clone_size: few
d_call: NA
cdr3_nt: TGTGCCAGCAGAAAAACGGGGCTACTCTTCTACGAGCAGTACTTC
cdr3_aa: CASRKTGLLFYEQYF

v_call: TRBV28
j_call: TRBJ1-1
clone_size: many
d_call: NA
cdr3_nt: TGTGCCAGCAGTTTCGATAGAACTGAAGCTTTCTTT
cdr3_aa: CASSFDRTEAFF

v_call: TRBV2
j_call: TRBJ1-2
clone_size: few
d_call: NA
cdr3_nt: TGTGCCAGCAGTGATAGCGGGTACGGTGGCTACACCTTC
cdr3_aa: CASSDSGYGGYTF

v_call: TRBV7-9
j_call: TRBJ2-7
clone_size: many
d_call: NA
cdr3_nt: TGTGCCAGCAGCCACTCGGGGAGCTCCTACGAGCAGTACTTC
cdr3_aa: CASSHSGSSYEQYF

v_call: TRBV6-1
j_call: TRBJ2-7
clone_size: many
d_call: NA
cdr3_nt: TGTGCCAGCACCGAACCAGATAGCGGTTCCTCCTACGAGCAGTACTTC
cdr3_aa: CASTEPDSGSSYEQYF

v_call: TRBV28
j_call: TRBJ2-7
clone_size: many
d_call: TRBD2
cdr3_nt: TGTGCCAGCAACAGACTAGCGGGAGATCACGAGCAGTACTTC
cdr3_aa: CASNRLAGDHEQYF

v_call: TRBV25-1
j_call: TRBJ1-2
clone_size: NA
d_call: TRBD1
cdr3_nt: TGTGCCAGCACCAATCGTGTTTGGGACAGGGGGCCGCTTCCTACTAACTATGGCTACACCTTC
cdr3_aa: CASTNRVWDRGPLPTNYGYTF

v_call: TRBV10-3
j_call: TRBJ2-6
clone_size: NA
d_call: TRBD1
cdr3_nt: TGTGCCATCAGTGAACCCACAGGGGATTACTCTGGGGCCAACGTCCTGACTTTC
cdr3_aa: CAISEPTGDYSGANVLTF

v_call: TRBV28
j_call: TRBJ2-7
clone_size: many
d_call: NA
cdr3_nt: TGTGCCAGCAGTTTACCCGAGCAGTACTTC
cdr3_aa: CASSLPEQYF

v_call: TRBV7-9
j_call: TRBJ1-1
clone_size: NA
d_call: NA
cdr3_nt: TGTGCCAGCAGCCCCTCGGTTTCAGGAGTAAACACTGAAGCTTTCTTT
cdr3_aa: CASSPSVSGVNTEAFF

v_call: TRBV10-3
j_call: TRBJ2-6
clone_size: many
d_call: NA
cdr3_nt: TGTGCCATCAACACACAGGGCTCTGGGGCCAACGTCCTGACTTTC
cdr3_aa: CAINTQGSGANVLTF

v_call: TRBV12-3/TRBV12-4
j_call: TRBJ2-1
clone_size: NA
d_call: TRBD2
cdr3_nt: TGTGCCAGCAGTTCAGGGAGGGGTAATGAGCAGTTCTTC
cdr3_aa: CASSSGRGNEQFF

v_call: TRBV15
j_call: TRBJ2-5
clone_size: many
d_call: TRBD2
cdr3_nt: TGTGCCACCAGCAGGACGGGACCTAGCGGGAGTTTGGAGACCCAGTACTTC
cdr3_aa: CATSRTGPSGSLETQYF

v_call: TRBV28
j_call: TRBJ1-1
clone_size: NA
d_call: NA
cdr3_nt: TGTGCCAGCATCTCCGGCACTGAAGCTTCCTTT
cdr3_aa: CASISGTEASF

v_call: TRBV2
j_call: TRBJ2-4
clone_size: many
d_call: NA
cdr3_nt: TGTGCCAGCAGACCGACAGCTCTAGCCAAAAACATTCAGTACTTC
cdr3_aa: CASRPTALAKNIQYF

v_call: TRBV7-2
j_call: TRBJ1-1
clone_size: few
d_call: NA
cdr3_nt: TGTGCCAGCAGCTTCGAGACGTTTGTTGGGTTTGGCACTGAAGCTTTCTTT
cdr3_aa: CASSFETFVGFGTEAFF

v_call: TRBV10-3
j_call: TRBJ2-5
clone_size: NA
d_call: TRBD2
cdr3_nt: TGTGCCATCAGTGAAAGCGGGAGGGGAGAAGAGACCCAGTACTTC
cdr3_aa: CAISESGRGEETQYF

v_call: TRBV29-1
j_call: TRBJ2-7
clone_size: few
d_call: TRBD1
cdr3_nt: TGCAGCGTTGATGGTGTCACCGGGACAGGGGCCTACGAGCAGTACTTC
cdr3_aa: CSVDGVTGTGAYEQYF

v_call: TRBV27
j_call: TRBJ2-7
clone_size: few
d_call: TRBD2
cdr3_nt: TGTGCCAGCAGTTTAGGGAGCGGGAGAGTTTACGAGCAGTACTTC
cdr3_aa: CASSLGSGRVYEQYF